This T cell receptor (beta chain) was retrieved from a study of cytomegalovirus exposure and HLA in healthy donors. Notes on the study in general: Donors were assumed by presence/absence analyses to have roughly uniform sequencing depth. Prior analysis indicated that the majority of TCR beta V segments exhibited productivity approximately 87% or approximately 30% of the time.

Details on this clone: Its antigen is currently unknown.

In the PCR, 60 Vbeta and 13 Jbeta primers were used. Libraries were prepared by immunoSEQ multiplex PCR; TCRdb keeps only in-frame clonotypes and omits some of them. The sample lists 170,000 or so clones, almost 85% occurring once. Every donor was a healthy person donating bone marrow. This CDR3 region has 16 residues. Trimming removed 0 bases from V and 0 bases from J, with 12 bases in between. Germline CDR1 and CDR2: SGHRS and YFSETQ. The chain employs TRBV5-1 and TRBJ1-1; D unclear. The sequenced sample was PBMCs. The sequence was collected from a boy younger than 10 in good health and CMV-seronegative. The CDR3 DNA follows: TGCGCCAGCAGCTTGGTAGGAGTTGGCATGAACACTGAAGCTTTCTTT. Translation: CASSLVGVGMNTEAFF.